Listed below are T cell receptor beta chains from one sample, sequenced in a study of beta chain features in type 1 diabetes. Profiling relied on immunoSEQ multiplex PCR, and the TCRdb table lists in-frame clones only, not all of them. The sample yields fewer than 550,000 clones, roughly an eighth seen once. Sequenced: naive CD4+ T cells from blood. These receptors were taken from a woman aged 18 to 35 in good health. Both conserved end residues are part of each CDR3. Fields, in order: V gene, CDR3 length, CDR3 protein.

V gene: TRBV4-2; CDR3 length: 15; CDR3 protein: CASSFGTSGYNEQFF
V gene: TRBV15; CDR3 length: 14; CDR3 protein: CATRRQGVGSPLHF
V gene: TRBV18; CDR3 length: 14; CDR3 protein: CASSPPLSGSEQYF
V gene: TRBV2; CDR3 length: 13; CDR3 protein: CASRGQGNTEAFF
V gene: TRBV10-3; CDR3 length: 15; CDR3 protein: CAISEAGTVSYEQYF
V gene: TRBV4-1; CDR3 length: 16; CDR3 protein: CASSPRRGASTDTQYF
V gene: TRBV7-2; CDR3 length: 16; CDR3 protein: CASSLRSREAYNEQFF
V gene: TRBV29-1; CDR3 length: 15; CDR3 protein: CSVRVDPGSNEKLFF
V gene: TRBV7-3; CDR3 length: 15; CDR3 protein: CASSLMAGRVTEAFF
V gene: TRBV18; CDR3 length: 12; CDR3 protein: CASSPEGPPLHF
V gene: TRBV2; CDR3 length: 15; CDR3 protein: CASSEKSREGKPQHF
V gene: TRBV7-2; CDR3 length: 16; CDR3 protein: CASSPRGVGSNQPQHF
V gene: TRBV4-2; CDR3 length: 12; CDR3 protein: CASSQVYNEQFF
V gene: TRBV7-3; CDR3 length: 14; CDR3 protein: CASSLTTGHTEAFF
V gene: TRBV21-1; CDR3 length: 13; CDR3 protein: CASSKGAGYEQYF
V gene: TRBV18; CDR3 length: 17; CDR3 protein: CASSPPVTGIGANVLTF
V gene: TRBV15; CDR3 length: 13; CDR3 protein: CATSRDRQPEQFF
V gene: TRBV7-2; CDR3 length: 13; CDR3 protein: CASSLNRIYEQYF
V gene: TRBV7-9; CDR3 length: 14; CDR3 protein: CASSMDTSDQPQHF
V gene: TRBV29-1; CDR3 length: 14; CDR3 protein: CSGRTGTMNTEAFF
V gene: TRBV5-1; CDR3 length: 13; CDR3 protein: CASSLDRTDTQYF
V gene: TRBV5-4; CDR3 length: 16; CDR3 protein: CASSPRGQGSGNTIYF
V gene: TRBV11-2; CDR3 length: 15; CDR3 protein: CASRPLAGPVYEQFF
V gene: TRBV20-1; CDR3 length: 11; CDR3 protein: CSGATFYGYTF
V gene: TRBV6-1; CDR3 length: 13; CDR3 protein: CASSLNLGVEQYF
V gene: TRBV2; CDR3 length: 13; CDR3 protein: CASSGQEAYGYTF
V gene: TRBV9; CDR3 length: 17; CDR3 protein: CASSAGLAKFVGNEQFF
V gene: TRBV7-9; CDR3 length: 14; CDR3 protein: CASSPRDRTEKLFF
V gene: TRBV7-9; CDR3 length: 17; CDR3 protein: CASSLGSYGSSYNEQFF
V gene: TRBV14; CDR3 length: 16; CDR3 protein: CASSLKKPGNTGELFF
V gene: TRBV7-3; CDR3 length: 16; CDR3 protein: CASSPSGQGHGSPLHF
V gene: TRBV10-3; CDR3 length: 12; CDR3 protein: CATGTSPHEQFF
V gene: TRBV7-2; CDR3 length: 15; CDR3 protein: CASSLGLGSGNEQFF
V gene: TRBV5-1; CDR3 length: 16; CDR3 protein: CASSKRTSGRTDTQYF
V gene: TRBV2; CDR3 length: 16; CDR3 protein: CASLVGQGKGNQPQHF
V gene: TRBV13; CDR3 length: 18; CDR3 protein: CASSLGLDRGQFNQPQHF
V gene: TRBV9; CDR3 length: 14; CDR3 protein: CASSPSGANTEAFF
V gene: TRBV5-1; CDR3 length: 15; CDR3 protein: CASSLALGGIETQYF
V gene: TRBV5-1; CDR3 length: 14; CDR3 protein: CASSFSSSTDTQYF
V gene: TRBV30; CDR3 length: 15; CDR3 protein: CAWRNSGGGGQPQHF
V gene: TRBV15; CDR3 length: 13; CDR3 protein: CATPDRLNTEAFF
V gene: TRBV5-6; CDR3 length: 13; CDR3 protein: CASSLGTTDTQYF
V gene: TRBV13; CDR3 length: 13; CDR3 protein: CASRHTGGGGYTF
V gene: TRBV29-1; CDR3 length: 14; CDR3 protein: CSVVVGTGLQEAFF
V gene: TRBV7-2; CDR3 length: 15; CDR3 protein: CASSLTRDSNQPQHF
V gene: TRBV23-1; CDR3 length: 20; CDR3 protein: CASSVARGAGSALSTDTQYF
V gene: TRBV7-9; CDR3 length: 13; CDR3 protein: CASSSGRPSGAFF
V gene: TRBV19; CDR3 length: 15; CDR3 protein: CASSIQTKGLHEQYF